This paragraph covers one TCR beta chain sequence. This clonotype was seen a few times. The antigen it binds to is not known. Qualities for individual bases were not recorded, and no much larger clone is one base off. This entry is derived from a study of response to subunit inactivated influenza vaccine (dated by TCRdb to the late 2010s). Notes on the research overall: The study used deep quantitative T cell receptor repertoire profiling to track responses to a trivalent subunit inactivated influenza vaccine. The paper as a whole reports these results and caveats: It was suggested by the authors that each seasonal influenza vaccination may recruit only a limited number of new T cells.

In the germline V gene (reference sequence), CDR1 corresponds to SEHNR and CDR2 to FQNEAQ. Trimming costs V 0 bases and J 7 bases, and their ends lie 9 bases apart. CDR3 length: 14 amino acids, cysteine to phenylalanine. Solely the CDR3 DNA is kept, with 42 bases framed from the first base. The library was generated by RT-PCR. Reads for this sample came from an Illumina HiSeq 2500. The public reads were reprocessed in TCRdb via fastp at Q25 and MiXCR, keeping in-frame beta chains. Duplicate CDR3 protein sequences are folded into a single record with the most common DNA and genes. In all, the sample holds fewer than 750,000 distinct CDR3 sequences, and 12% to 15% of those were seen once. The ten biggest clones cover over 8.5% of the sample.

The rearrangement combines TRBV7-9 with TRBJ1-4; the D gene is not confidently resolved. The clonotype comes from a man between 50 and 59 years old who received an inactivated influenza vaccine. Donor details come from another sample of the same person, matched by shared clones. Source: PBMCs from blood, taken approximately 13 days after vaccination. This receptor has the CDR3 CASSLAVAGEKLFF. The base sequence is TGTGCCAGCAGCTTAGCGGTGGCGGGTGAAAAACTGTTTTTT.